The 27 T cell receptor beta chains reported below all come from one sample, sequenced in a study of patients and donors after allogeneic stem cell transplantation. TCRdb passed the RT-PCR reads through MiXCR, listing each CDR3 protein once. This sample carries fewer than 95,000 distinct CDR3 sequences, roughly 5.2% of them seen once, and the ten largest clones take 2.5% to 3%. Sequencing input: blood, either unsorted or a sorted T cell fraction (not recorded which). The source is a human donor who was either an allogeneic HSCT recipient or a stem cell or donor lymphocyte infusion donor (not recorded which). It is not recorded whose cells these are; they may come from a transplant donor.

The chain joins TRBV11-3 to TRBJ2-2; TRBD1 matches at 7 bases. This CDR3 is built from 15 residues. After removal of 3 bases from V and 0 bases from J, the junction contained 1 base not matched to a gene. In germline, CDR1 is SGHNT, CDR2 YENEEA. The CDR3 DNA is TGTGCCAGCAGCTTGACAGGGACGAACACCGGGGAGCTGTTTTTT. Protein product: CASSLTGTNTGELFF. Supplemented by reference TRBV11-3 and TRBJ2-2, the full variable domain reads EAGVVQSPRYKIIEKKQPVAFWCNPISGHNTLYWYLQNLGQGPELLIRYENEEAVDDSQLPKDRFSAERLKGVDSTLKIQPAELGDSAVYLCASSLTGTNTGELFFGEGSRLTVL.

The genes are TRBV4-1 and TRBJ2-5; weak D call: TRBD2 (6 bases). Trimming stripped 1 base from V and 8 bases from J, with 14 bases between. The length of the CDR3 is 14 residues. From germline, CDR1 is MGHRA and CDR2 YSYEKL. DNA of the CDR3: TGCGCCAGCAGCCAAGGGCTAGCGCTGGTAACCCAGTACTTC. This sequence encodes CASSQGLALVTQYF.

This chain joins TRBV24-1 and TRBJ2-4; tentative D call: TRBD1 (5 bases). The CDR3 is made up of 14 amino acids. The V end was cut by 4 bases, the J end by 6 bases, with 12 bases between. Germline V gives CDR1 KGHDR, CDR2 SFDVKD. The CDR3 loop reads CATSEAGKGNIQYF. In nucleotides, the CDR3 is TGTGCCACCAGTGAGGCAGGGAAAGGAAACATTCAGTACTTC.

This clonotype showed up many times. The V call is TRBV6-1, the J call TRBJ2-3; TRBD1 might be the D (6 bases). V was cut by 5 bases and J by 2 bases, with 11 bases left in between. The germline V gene encodes CDR1 MNHNS and CDR2 SASEGT. The CDR3 has 14 amino acids. CDR3 DNA: TGTGCCAGCAGTCTGGGGGCAGACACAGATACGCAGTATTTT. This codes for CASSLGADTDTQYF.

This clonotype was observed many times. The J gene is TRBJ2-7, the V gene TRBV11-2; 9 bases are shared with TRBD2. The V and J ends lost 5 bases and 4 bases, in that order; junction bases with no gene match: 9. The CDR3 contains 15 residues. CDR1 is SGHAT and CDR2 is FQNNGV in the germline V gene. DNA of the CDR3: TGTGCCAGCAGCCCCGTCCGCGGGAGGGCTTACGAGCAGTACTTC. Translation: CASSPVRGRAYEQYF.

This clonotype was seen at least ten times. V is TRBV29-1 and J is TRBJ1-2; possibly TRBD1 for D (5 bases). Germline V lookup: CDR1 SQVTM, CDR2 ANQGSEA. CDR3 size: 12 residues. The V and J ends lost 5 bases and 6 bases respectively, with 13 bases between them. CDR3 region: CSVLGGKHGYTF. The CDR3 nucleotides read TGCAGCGTTCTTGGGGGGAAGCATGGCTACACCTTC.

This clonotype was seen at least ten times. The chain joins TRBV6-2 or TRBV6-3 to TRBJ2-3, with D tentatively TRBD1 (5 bases). This CDR3 contains 15 residues. Germline V CDR1 and CDR2: MNHEY, SVGEGT. V was shortened by 6 bases and J by 5 bases, with 18 bases between the two germline ends. CDR3 DNA sequence: TGTGCCAGCAGGGACACTAATTCTCCTCGAGATACGCAGTATTTT. The encoded protein is CASRDTNSPRDTQYF.

In its sample, this clonotype was seen many times. The J gene is TRBJ2-2, the V gene TRBV9; TRBD1 aligns across 7 bases. This CDR3 has 15 amino acids. Germline V gene data show CDR1 as SGDLS and CDR2 as YYNGEE. Germline trimming cut 5 bases from V and 5 bases from J; bases unmatched to any gene: 9. Here the CDR3 reads CASSSTGTATGELFF. CDR3 sequence (DNA): TGTGCCAGCAGTTCAACCGGGACAGCGACCGGGGAGCTGTTTTTT.

At least ten counts were recorded for this clonotype. V usage is TRBV20-1 and J usage is TRBJ2-5; 8 nucleotides line up with TRBD2. The CDR3 spans 13 residues. J lost 3 bases, V lost 6 bases, and 6 bases had no gene match. Germline CDR1 is DFQATT and CDR2 is SNEGSKA (reference sequence). In DNA, the CDR3 is TGCAGTGCGCGCAGCGGGGGAAAAGAGACCCAGTACTTC. Translation: CSARSGGKETQYF.

V gene TRBV5-5 combines with J gene TRBJ2-1; 8 nucleotides match TRBD1. CDR3 size: 13 residues. V was pared by 0 bases and J by 12 bases, with 5 bases of the junction left unmatched. Germline assignment: CDR1 SGHKS and CDR2 YYEKEE (reference sequence). This CDR3 reads CASSLARGQVQFF. Written as DNA, the CDR3 is TGTGCCAGCAGCTTGGCCAGGGGGCAAGTGCAGTTCTTC. The entire variable domain, with the rest obtained from reference TRBV5-5 and TRBJ2-1, is as follows: DAGVTQSPTHLIKTRGQQVTLRCSPISGHKSVSWYQQVLGQGPQFIFQYYEKEERGRGNFPDRFSARQFPNYSSELNVNALLLGDSALYLCASSLARGQVQFFGPGTRLTVL.

This clonotype was observed many times. The V gene is TRBV19, the J gene TRBJ1-5; D gene unclear. The CDR3 runs to 15 residues. V lost 2 bases and J lost 3, with 11 bases in between. CDR1 is LNHDA, CDR2 SQIVND, per germline (reference sequence). CDR3 sequence: CASSISRRFNQPQHF. CDR3 coding DNA: TGTGCCAGTAGTATAAGCAGGAGATTCAATCAGCCCCAGCATTTT.

The table lists this clonotype with many counts. This sequence joins TRBV5-1 and TRBJ2-7; D possibly corresponds to TRBD1 (6 bases). This CDR3 spans 13 amino acids. Trimming took off 0 bases at V and 4 bases at J, with 8 bases between the two ends. Per the germline V gene, CDR1 is SGHRS and CDR2 is YFSETQ. The CDR3 nucleotides are TGCGCCAGCAGCTTGGACAGGGAATACGAGCAGTACTTC. Translating gives CASSLDREYEQYF.

This clonotype appeared many times. The chain has TRBV6-1 and TRBJ2-7; D gene uncertain. Germline CDR1 and CDR2: MNHNS and SASEGT. The CDR3 is 15 residues long. V lost 7 bases to trimming and J lost 5 bases, with 21 bases between them. The CDR3 here is CASMPEVLPRHEQYF. In nucleotides, the CDR3 is TGTGCCAGCATGCCAGAGGTGTTACCTCGTCACGAGCAGTACTTC.

In its sample, this clonotype was seen a few times. V is TRBV28 and J is TRBJ2-7; a weak D match, TRBD2 (6 bases). The length of the CDR3 is 13 residues. The ends were cut back, 7 bases at V and 0 bases at J, with 10 bases in the middle. Germline V CDR1 and CDR2: MDHEN, SYDVKM. The CDR3 region has the DNA TGTGCCAGCAACGGGGGTCCCTCCTACGAGCAGTACTTC. This codes for CASNGGPSYEQYF.

This clonotype has just a few counts. The CDR3 nucleotides are TGTGCCAGCAGCTTCGGGACAGGTTTTATCTACAATGAGCAGTTCTTC. Translating it yields CASSFGTGFIYNEQFF. The rearrangement links TRBV5-4 to TRBJ2-1, with 8 positions matching TRBD1. The CDR3 is 16 residues long. The germline V gene has CDR1 SGHNT and CDR2 YYREEE (reference sequence). V trimming: 2 bases; J trimming: 3 bases; junction bases outside the gene matches: 7.

This clonotype was seen at least ten times. The CDR3 protein is CSVVSSGAFF. CDR3 bases: TGCAGCGTGGTTTCCAGTGGGGCTTTCTTT. The chain carries TRBV29-1 and TRBJ1-1; D is ambiguous. Germline-derived CDR1 and CDR2 are SQVTM and ANQGSEA. V gave up 6 bases and J gave up 11 bases, with 13 bases separating them. This CDR3 spans 10 amino acids.

This clonotype was recorded many times. The chain's CDR3 is CASSLGSDYQETQYF. As DNA, the CDR3 is TGTGCCAGCAGTTTAGGGTCGGACTACCAAGAGACCCAGTACTTC. The rearrangement joins TRBV28 to TRBJ2-5; D is possibly TRBD2 (5 bases). CDR1 MDHEN and CDR2 SYDVKM come from the germline V gene. This CDR3 is 15 amino acids long. Deletions cut 2 bases from V and 0 bases from J, with 10 bases between. The full variable domain, with the rest looked up from reference TRBV28 and TRBJ2-5, is DVKVTQSSRYLVKRTGEKVFLECVQDMDHENMFWYRQDPGLGLRLIYFSYDVKMKEKGDIPEGYSVSREKKERFSLILESASTNQTSMYLCASSLGSDYQETQYFGPGTRLLVL.

This clonotype was seen repeatedly, ten times or more. The V gene is TRBV5-5, the J gene TRBJ1-1; no clear D. CDR1 is SGHKS, CDR2 YYEKEE, per germline (reference sequence). Trimming took 4 bases from V and 1 from J, leaving 11 bases between them. The CDR3 runs to 14 residues. CDR3 nucleotide sequence: TGTGCCAGCAGCCTGATAGACTGGAACACTGAAGCTTTCTTT. This codes for CASSLIDWNTEAFF.

This clonotype has a count of ten or more. This chain connects TRBV29-1 to TRBJ1-3; D unclear. The CDR3 consists of 12 residues. Germline V gives CDR1 SQVTM, CDR2 ANQGSEA. The V gene lost 7 bases and the J gene lost 2 bases, with 9 bases spanning the gap. CDR3 DNA: TGCAGCGCCTACGTCCCTGGAAACACCATATATTTT. Translation: CSAYVPGNTIYF.

This clonotype has a handful of counts. The chain carries TRBV20-1 and TRBJ2-7; 12 positions agree with TRBD2. J gave up 6 bases and V 3 bases, and 9 bases lay outside the gene matches. The CDR3 is 15 amino acids. Germline assignment: CDR1 DFQATT and CDR2 SNEGSKA (reference sequence). In DNA form, the CDR3 reads TGCAGTGCTAGGCAATCAGGACTAGCGGGATCCGAGCAGTACTTC. Translated: CSARQSGLAGSEQYF.

The sample holds many counts of this clonotype. The CDR3, as DNA: TGTGCCAGCAGTCCAGCCTTGAATGAGCAGTACTTC. This sequence encodes CASSPALNEQYF. This chain links TRBV12-3 or TRBV12-4 with TRBJ2-7; D gene unclear. Trimming shortened V by 5 bases and J by 7 bases, and 12 bases separated the two germline ends. This CDR3 is built from 12 residues.

This clonotype has ten or more counts. The chain is built from TRBV20-1 and TRBJ2-5, with 10 nucleotides matching TRBD2. This CDR3 is 15 amino acids long. Trimming cost V 6 bases and J 7 bases; bases outside gene matches: 14. Germline CDR1 is DFQATT and CDR2 is SNEGSKA (reference sequence). CDR3 in DNA: TGCAGTGCCGGGACTAGCGCCGCCATTGAAGGGACCCAGTACTTC. This sequence encodes CSAGTSAAIEGTQYF.

The sample holds many counts of this clonotype. The chain's CDR3 is CASSQPEGHLGKLFF. The CDR3 DNA follows: TGTGCCAGCAGCCAACCCGAGGGCCATCTTGGAAAACTGTTTTTT. The V gene is TRBV4-2, the J gene TRBJ1-4; D is undetermined. Germline CDR1 is LGHNA and CDR2 is YNFKEQ. This CDR3 has 15 amino acids. The V gene lost 2 bases and the J gene lost 10 bases, with 17 bases spanning the gap.

V is TRBV5-1 and J is TRBJ2-3, with D hard to call. This CDR3 contains 14 residues. Trimming removed 0 bases at V and 5 bases at J, with 10 bases between. Germline CDR1 is SGHRS and CDR2 is YFSETQ. The CDR3 coding sequence is TGCGCCAGCAGCTTGGATCTGGCAGGAGATACGCAGTATTTT. This gives the protein CASSLDLAGDTQYF.

This clonotype was observed many times. The chain links TRBV10-3 to TRBJ2-5; TRBD2 agrees at 8 bases. This CDR3 contains 14 residues. The germline V gene has CDR1 ENHRY and CDR2 SYGVKD. J gave up 5 bases and V 3 bases, and 5 bases lay outside the gene matches. The CDR3, as DNA: TGTGCCATCAGTGACCGCACTAGCGGTGAGACCCAGTACTTC. Translating gives CAISDRTSGETQYF.

The sample holds many counts of this clonotype. This rearrangement joins TRBV3-1 to TRBJ1-1; the D gene is possibly TRBD1 (6 bases). V shed 7 bases and J shed 9 bases, with 18 bases lying between them. The germline gives CDR1 LGHDT, CDR2 YNNKEL (reference sequence). The CDR3 is 13 residues long. The CDR3 sequence: CASNAGRGLKAFF. The CDR3 bases are TGTGCCAGCAATGCGGGGAGGGGGTTAAAAGCTTTCTTT.

This clonotype was recorded many times. The chain has TRBV11-1 and TRBJ1-1; D is uncertain. The germline V gene has CDR1 SGHAT and CDR2 FQDESV (reference sequence). CDR3 length equals 14 residues. Deletions cut 1 base from V and 4 bases from J, with 10 bases between. The CDR3: CASSLEWAGTEAFF. As DNA, the CDR3 is TGTGCCAGCAGCTTAGAGTGGGCAGGCACTGAAGCTTTCTTT. Full variable domain (remainder filled in from reference TRBV11-1 and TRBJ1-1): EAEVAQSPRYKITEKSQAVAFWCDPISGHATLYWYRQILGQGPELLVQFQDESVVDDSQLPKDRFSAERLKGVDSTLKIQPAELGDSAMYLCASSLEWAGTEAFFGQGTRLTVV.